Below are 26 T cell receptor beta chains sequenced from a single sample in a study of blood T cell repertoires in COVID-19. Clones were read by immunoSEQ multiplex PCR, and TCRdb kept only the in-frame ones, dropping some. The sample contains approximately 74,000 clones, around 80% of which appear only once. Sequencing was done on a sample of peripheral blood. The receptors originated from an elderly man with active or convalescent COVID-19.

The rearrangement joins TRBV7-2 to TRBJ2-7, with 10 positions matching TRBD1. Trimming at V came to 4 bases and at J to 6 bases, leaving 9 bases not matched to a gene. From germline, CDR1 is SGHTA and CDR2 FQGNSA. The CDR3 is 15 amino acids. CDR3 residues: CASSSPDRGSLEQYF. DNA of the CDR3: TGTGCCAGCAGCTCTCCGGACAGGGGGTCCCTCGAGCAGTACTTC.

The rearrangement uses TRBV7-2 and TRBJ1-1; 8 positions match TRBD1. Germline CDR1 SGHTA, CDR2 FQGNSA. The length of the CDR3 is 15 residues. With 0 bases clipped from V and 7 bases from J, the junction kept 7 bases outside the gene matches. In nucleotides, the CDR3 is TGTGCCAGCAGCTTAGCTAGGCAGGGGGCGATTGAAGCTTTCTTT. Translation gives CASSLARQGAIEAFF.

The chain links TRBV2 to TRBJ1-1; D perhaps matches TRBD1 (6 bases). Germline values: CDR1 SNHLY, CDR2 FYNNEI. Trimming stripped 10 bases from V and 1 base from J, with 13 bases between. The CDR3 loop spans 13 amino acids. Here the CDR3 DNA reads TGTGCCACCCAGGACAGTAGGAACACTGAAGCTTTCTTT. Protein: CATQDSRNTEAFF. Together with reference TRBV2 and TRBJ1-1, the CDR3 gives the full variable domain: EPEVTQTPSHQVTQMGQEVILRCVPISNHLYFYWYRQILGQKVEFLVSFYNNEISEKSEIFDDQFSVERPDGSNFTLKIRSTKLEDSAMYFCATQDSRNTEAFFGQGTRLTVV.

The chain combines TRBV25-1 with TRBJ2-2, with 9 bases lining up with TRBD1. This CDR3 has 14 residues. V trimming: 6 bases; J trimming: 3 bases; junction bases outside the gene matches: 2. Germline CDR1 reads MGHDK; CDR2 reads SYGVNS. The CDR3 nucleotides read TGTGCCAGCAGCCGGACAGGGGACACCGGGGAGCTGTTTTTT. As protein: CASSRTGDTGELFF. Variable domain in full (rest from reference TRBV25-1 and TRBJ2-2): EADIYQTPRYLVIGTGKKITLECSQTMGHDKMYWYQQDPGMELHLIHYSYGVNSTEKGDLSSESTVSRIRTEHFPLTLESARPSHTSQYLCASSRTGDTGELFFGEGSRLTVL.

This clone was counted a single time. V and J are TRBV3-1 (or the pseudogene TRBV3-2) and TRBJ2-1; possible D gene TRBD1, 7 bases. The germline CDR1 and CDR2 sequences are LGHDT and YNNKEL (reference sequence). V was clipped by 1 base and J by 7 bases, with 8 bases between them. The CDR3 is 13 amino acids. This CDR3 reads CASSQAGGNEQFF. The CDR3 DNA is TGTGCCAGCAGCCAAGCAGGGGGGAATGAGCAGTTCTTC.

V and J are TRBV14 and TRBJ1-2; D remains ambiguous. Germline V gives CDR1 SGHDN, CDR2 FVKESK. This CDR3 is built from 12 residues. V was trimmed by 4 bases and J by 5 bases, leaving 8 bases between them. In nucleotides, the CDR3 is TGTGCCAGCAGCCCCGGGAAATATGGCTACACCTTC. Protein: CASSPGKYGYTF.

The chain uses TRBV7-2 and TRBJ2-7, with TRBD2 matching over 10 bases. The germline V gene has CDR1 SGHTA and CDR2 FQGNSA. CDR3 length: 14 residues. Trimming removed 5 bases from V and 3 bases from J; junction bases left unmatched: 4. This CDR3 is CASSPTSGVYEQYF. CDR3 sequence (DNA): TGTGCCAGCAGCCCAACTAGCGGGGTCTACGAGCAGTACTTC.

The chain links TRBV10-1 to TRBJ2-2, with D perhaps matching TRBD1 (5 bases). Germline values: CDR1 WNHNN, CDR2 SYGVQD (reference sequence). The CDR3 consists of 14 residues. V lost 6 bases to trimming and J lost 4 bases, with 12 bases between them. CDR3 coding DNA: TGCGCCAGCAGCCCAGGGATTTCCACCGGGGAGCTGTTTTTT. Translated: CASSPGISTGELFF.

The chain combines TRBV19 with TRBJ2-3; 12 bases agree with TRBD2. Germline values: CDR1 LNHDA, CDR2 SQIVND (reference sequence). The CDR3 is 18 residues long. V lost 3 bases, J lost 5 bases, and 12 bases stayed unmatched. The CDR3 DNA is TGTGCCAGTAGTATTGAGTGGCTAGCGGGGGGGCCGGTAGATACGCAGTATTTT. Its protein product is CASSIEWLAGGPVDTQYF.

With regard to this clone: Distinct nucleotide sequences in the sample also encode this CDR3. The chain combines TRBV14 with TRBJ1-4; TRBD1 matches 9 bases. J gave up 8 bases and V 0 bases, and 4 bases lay outside the gene matches. Per the germline V gene, CDR1 is SGHDN and CDR2 is FVKESK. This CDR3 is 15 amino acids long. CDR3 coding DNA: TGTGCCAGCAGCCAAGAGGGACAGGGAAGCGAAAAACTGTTTTTT. It yields the protein CASSQEGQGSEKLFF.

The CDR3 protein is CASSYVRGASGNTIYF. CDR3 coding DNA: TGTGCCAGCAGTTACGTGCGGGGAGCCTCTGGAAACACCATATATTTT. The V call is TRBV6-2 or TRBV6-3, the J call TRBJ1-3; no firm D call. The V end was cut by 2 bases, the J end by 0 bases, with 11 bases between. Germline CDR1 reads MNHEY; CDR2 reads SVGEGT. This CDR3 spans 16 amino acids.

The chain joins TRBV2 to TRBJ2-7, with 7 positions matching TRBD1. Germline CDR1 reads SNHLY; CDR2 reads FYNNEI. This CDR3 comprises 13 residues. V gave up 4 bases and J gave up 2 bases; unmatched junction bases: 2. In DNA, the CDR3 is TGTGCCAGCAGTGTGGGGACAGCCTACGAGCAGTACTTC. This codes for CASSVGTAYEQYF.

This sequence joins TRBV27 and TRBJ1-1; D uncertain. The germline V and J ends were trimmed by 2 bases and 0 bases, with 7 bases remaining between them. The V gene's germline CDR1 is MNHEY and CDR2 SMNVEV (reference sequence). There are 14 residues in the CDR3. CDR3 bases: TGTGCCAGCAGTTTACGACTCTTGAACACTGAAGCTTTCTTT. Its translation is CASSLRLLNTEAFF.

In its sample, this clone was seen a few times. The rearrangement joins TRBV5-1 to TRBJ2-1; 10 bases fit TRBD2. Germline trimming cut 4 bases from V and 10 bases from J; bases unmatched to any gene: 17. The CDR3 is 17 amino acids. CDR1 SGHRS and CDR2 YFSETQ come from the germline V gene. CDR3 loop: CASSPPPSGGRSREQFF. For the CDR3, the DNA is TGCGCCAGCAGCCCCCCCCCTAGCGGGGGACGATCGCGGGAGCAGTTCTTC.

The rearrangement joins TRBV30 to TRBJ1-6; 11 bases are a match to TRBD1. This CDR3 is 14 amino acids long. Looked up from germline, CDR1 is GTSNPN and CDR2 is SVGIG (reference sequence). V trimming: 4 bases; J trimming: 9 bases; junction bases outside the gene matches: 5. DNA of the CDR3: TGTGCCTGGATCGGACAGGGGGCAGCTTCACCCCTCCACTTT. Its protein product is CAWIGQGAASPLHF.

The rearrangement joins TRBV11-2 to TRBJ2-6, with 9 bases fitting TRBD1. Unmatched junction bases numbered 11, after V lost 5 bases and J lost 0 bases. Germline CDR1 is SGHAT and CDR2 is FQNNGV. The CDR3 totals 19 residues. This chain's CDR3 is CASSRGAGQGRSGANVLTF. CDR3 DNA: TGTGCCAGCAGCCGCGGGGCCGGACAGGGGCGCTCTGGGGCCAACGTCCTGACTTTC.

The chain has TRBV6-5 and TRBJ1-1; tentative D call: TRBD1 (6 bases). The CDR3 runs to 15 residues. The V end was cut by 7 bases, the J end by 6 bases, with 21 bases between. Germline V gene sequence: CDR1 MNHEY, CDR2 SVGAGI. Written as DNA, the CDR3 is TGTGCCAGCACCCAGGGGCTCGGCAGTGGACCTGAAGCTTTCTTT. This sequence encodes CASTQGLGSGPEAFF.

V and J are TRBV3-1 (or the pseudogene TRBV3-2) and TRBJ2-7; D unclear. Germline V gene sequence: CDR1 LGHDT, CDR2 YNNKEL (reference sequence). Trimming removed 1 base at V and 7 bases at J, with 5 bases between. The CDR3 loop spans 11 amino acids. CDR3 nucleotides: TGTGCCAGCAGCCAAGCCGTGGAGCAGTACTTC. It yields the protein CASSQAVEQYF.

V gene TRBV19 combines with J gene TRBJ2-2; D not certain. This CDR3 comprises 12 residues. With 10 bases removed from V and 3 bases from J, the gap between germline ends came to 9 bases. Germline CDR1 and CDR2: LNHDA and SQIVND (reference sequence). The CDR3, as DNA: TGTGCCACCTCAGTGCACACCGGGGAGCTGTTTTTT. Residues: CATSVHTGELFF.

The chain links TRBV11-2 to TRBJ2-5, with D tentatively TRBD2 (5 bases). The CDR3 consists of 11 residues. Trimming removed 5 bases from V and 12 bases from J, with 13 bases in between. CDR1 is SGHAT and CDR2 is FQNNGV in the germline V gene. For the CDR3, the DNA is TGTGCCAGCAGCCCCGGGGTTATCGAGTACTTC. The encoded protein is CASSPGVIEYF.

This clone was detected only once. Additional DNA sequences in this sample encode the identical CDR3. This chain connects TRBV19 to TRBJ1-2; tentatively, D is TRBD1 (6 bases). Looked up from germline, CDR1 is LNHDA and CDR2 is SQIVND (reference sequence). Trimming removed 6 bases at V and 4 bases at J, with 12 bases between. The CDR3 runs 13 residues. This CDR3 is CASRPQGTYGYTF. The CDR3 DNA follows: TGTGCCAGTAGGCCACAGGGCACCTATGGCTACACCTTC.

This clone has a single count. The genes are TRBV6-5 and TRBJ1-2; a weak D match, TRBD1 (5 bases). The length of the CDR3 is 11 residues. V dropped 10 bases and J dropped 7 bases, with 13 bases sitting between them. Per the germline V gene, CDR1 is MNHEY and CDR2 is SVGAGI. The DNA of the CDR3 is TGTGCCACCTCGGACACTCTTGGCTACACCTTC. Translating it yields CATSDTLGYTF.

V and J are TRBV28 and TRBJ2-7; D unclear. Trimming cost V 5 bases and J 3 bases, with 11 bases left between them. Germline lookup yields CDR1 MDHEN and CDR2 SYDVKM. This CDR3 comprises 13 residues. Here the CDR3 reads CASSTRLNYEQYF. The CDR3 DNA is TGTGCCAGCAGTACCAGACTGAACTACGAGCAGTACTTC.

The rearrangement joins TRBV9 to TRBJ2-3; no firm D call. The CDR3 covers 15 residues. Looked up from germline, CDR1 is SGDLS and CDR2 is YYNGEE. V was cut by 0 bases and J by 7 bases, with 15 bases left in between. The CDR3 DNA is TGTGCCAGCAGCGTAGAGCACAGAGCTCCACATACGCAGTATTTT. Residues: CASSVEHRAPHTQYF.

The J gene is TRBJ1-1, the V gene TRBV5-1; maybe TRBD1 (6 bases). Trimming removed 7 bases from V and 2 bases from J, with 15 bases in between. Germline V CDR1 and CDR2: SGHRS, YFSETQ. CDR3 length: 14 amino acids. The CDR3 nucleotides read TGCGCCAGCGGAAGAACAGGGATTAACACTGAAGCTTTCTTT. Translated: CASGRTGINTEAFF.

V is TRBV4-2 and J is TRBJ1-3, with D perhaps TRBD1 (5 bases). Trimming cost V 2 bases and J 1 base, with 15 bases left between them. Germline V gene sequence: CDR1 LGHNA, CDR2 YNFKEQ. The CDR3 spans 17 residues. The CDR3 DNA reads TGTGCCAGCAGCCAACCCCTCGGCCAGGGTTCTGGAAACACCATATATTTT. Its translation is CASSQPLGQGSGNTIYF.